A single sample is the source of the 8 T cell receptor beta chains below, sequenced in a study of T cell responses to AZD1222 COVID-19 vaccine. Here immunoSEQ multiplex PCR was the method, and the copy in TCRdb shows in-frame clones only, minus some. The sample records about 140,000 clones, roughly 93% being singletons. Sequencing was performed on peripheral blood, taken after recovery from COVID-19. All receptors come from an adult who had recovered from COVID-19.

This clone was seen only once. The V gene is TRBV28, the J gene TRBJ1-1, with D unresolved. CDR3 length: 15 amino acids. The germline V gene encodes CDR1 MDHEN and CDR2 SYDVKM. Trimming pared 5 bases from V and 2 bases from J, leaving 15 bases between. CDR3 bases: TGTGCCAGCAGTCCAACGGACCAGAGAAACACTGAAGCTTTCTTT. It specifies CASSPTDQRNTEAFF.

This chain joins TRBV5-4 and TRBJ2-7; perhaps TRBD1 as D (6 bases). The ends were cut back, 0 bases at V and 0 bases at J, with 10 bases in the middle. The CDR3 runs to 15 residues. Germline CDR1 and CDR2: SGHNT and YYREEE (reference sequence). As DNA, the CDR3 is TGTGCCAGCAGCTTGGAAGCGGACAGCTCCTACGAGCAGTACTTC. Its protein product is CASSLEADSSYEQYF.

V is TRBV4-1 and J is TRBJ1-2, with 8 bases lining up with TRBD1. The CDR3 loop spans 15 amino acids. Germline V gives CDR1 MGHRA, CDR2 YSYEKL. J lost 3 bases, V lost 1 base, and 4 bases had no gene match. CDR3 in amino acids: CASSQGPGGDYGYTF. The CDR3 region has the DNA TGCGCCAGCAGCCAAGGTCCAGGGGGCGACTATGGCTACACCTTC.

The rearrangement uses TRBV30 and TRBJ2-3; D gene ambiguous. The CDR3 covers 13 residues. The germline V gene encodes CDR1 GTSNPN and CDR2 SVGIG (reference sequence). Trimming took 5 bases from V and 0 from J, leaving 9 bases between them. The CDR3 region has the DNA TGTGCCTGGGGTGCCAGTAGCACAGATACGCAGTATTTT. Protein: CAWGASSTDTQYF.

This sequence joins TRBV3-1 (or the pseudogene TRBV3-2) and TRBJ2-1; the match to TRBD2 covers 7 bases. The CDR3 contains 15 residues. Germline loops: CDR1 LGHDT, CDR2 YNNKEL (reference sequence). J gave up 5 bases and V 4 bases, and 8 bases lay outside the gene matches. The CDR3 coding sequence is TGTGCCAGCAGCCGGACTCGAGCGGGGAACAATGAGCAGTTCTTC. Its translation: CASSRTRAGNNEQFF.

The gene calls are TRBV19 and TRBJ1-4; TRBD1 matches at 8 bases. Trimming took 10 bases from V and 1 from J; bases not matched to a gene: 5. This CDR3 contains 14 residues. Germline V gene data show CDR1 as LNHDA and CDR2 as SQIVND (reference sequence). The CDR3 loop reads CATSGQGTNEKLFF. CDR3 nucleotide sequence: TGTGCCACCTCCGGACAGGGAACTAATGAAAAACTGTTTTTT.

About this clone itself: A junction boundary mismatches the germline segment, possibly from a read error. This rearrangement joins TRBV5-6 to TRBJ2-7; D gene unclear. CDR3 length: 11 amino acids. CDR1 is SGHDT and CDR2 is YYEEEE in the germline V gene. Written as DNA, the CDR3 is TGTGCCAGCGGCTTGGGATACGAGCAGTACTTC. Its translation is CASGLGYEQYF.

The chain links TRBV7-9 to TRBJ1-5; perhaps TRBD1 as D (5 bases). CDR3 length equals 14 residues. Germline CDR1 is SEHNR and CDR2 is FQNEAQ (reference sequence). With 5 bases removed from V and 3 bases from J, the gap between germline ends came to 11 bases. The CDR3 coding sequence is TGTGCCAGCAGCCGGGGGGGAATCAATCAGCCCCAGCATTTT. Protein: CASSRGGINQPQHF.